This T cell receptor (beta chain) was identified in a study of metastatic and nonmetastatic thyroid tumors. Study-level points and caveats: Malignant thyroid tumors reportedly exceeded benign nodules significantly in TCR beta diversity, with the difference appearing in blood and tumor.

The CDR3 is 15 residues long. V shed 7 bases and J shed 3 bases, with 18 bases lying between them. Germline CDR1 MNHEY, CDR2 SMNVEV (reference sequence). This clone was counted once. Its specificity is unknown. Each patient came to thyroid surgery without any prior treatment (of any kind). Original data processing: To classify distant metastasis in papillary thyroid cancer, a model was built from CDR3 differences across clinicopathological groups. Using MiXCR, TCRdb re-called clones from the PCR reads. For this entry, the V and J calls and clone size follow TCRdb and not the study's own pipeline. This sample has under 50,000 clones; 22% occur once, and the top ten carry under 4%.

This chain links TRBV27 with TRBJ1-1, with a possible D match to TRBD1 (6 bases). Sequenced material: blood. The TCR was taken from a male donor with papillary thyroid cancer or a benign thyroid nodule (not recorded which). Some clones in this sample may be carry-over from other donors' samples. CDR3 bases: TGTGCCAGCAACTCAGGGGAGGGTAGGTACACTGAAGCTTTCTTT. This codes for CASNSGEGRYTEAFF.